Below are 13 T cell receptor beta chains sequenced from a single sample in a study of CD8+ T cells in alopecia areata. Reverse transcribed after extraction, RNA yielded cDNA as the sequencing template. The assay was immunoSEQ multiplex PCR, and TCRdb's table has in-frame clones only and misses some. The sample has 45,000 to 70,000 clones, about 96% seen once. This specimen consisted of CD8+ T cells sorted from blood, obtained at week 0. All receptors derive from a human donor with alopecia areata.

The chain is built from TRBV4-1 and TRBJ1-5; maybe TRBD1 (6 bases). Trimming removed 5 bases at V and 2 bases at J, with 16 bases between. The CDR3 is 16 residues long. The germline V gene has CDR1 MGHRA and CDR2 YSYEKL. CDR3 residues: CASSSEPGQRNQPQHF. CDR3 in DNA: TGCGCCAGCAGCTCCGAACCTGGACAGCGCAATCAGCCCCAGCATTTT.

This chain links TRBV4-2 with TRBJ2-1; TRBD1 is a possible D gene (6 bases). This CDR3 spans 15 amino acids. In germline, CDR1 is LGHNA, CDR2 YNFKEQ. Trimming removed 2 bases at V and 7 bases at J, with 15 bases between. CDR3 coding DNA: TGTGCCAGCAGCCAACAACAGGGCAGCGCGAATGAGCAGTTCTTC. This encodes CASSQQQGSANEQFF.

V is TRBV4-1 and J is TRBJ1-1; D not resolved. Trimming stripped 4 bases from V and 0 bases from J, with 9 bases between. CDR3 length equals 14 residues. Germline V lookup: CDR1 MGHRA, CDR2 YSYEKL. CDR3 amino acids: CASSRYDMNTEAFF. CDR3 nucleotides: TGCGCCAGCAGCCGATACGATATGAACACTGAAGCTTTCTTT.

V is TRBV27 and J is TRBJ2-1, with a weak D call TRBD1 (6 bases). CDR1 and CDR2 from the germline V gene are MNHEY and SMNVEV (reference sequence). V lost 4 bases, J lost 2 bases, and 9 bases lay in between. The CDR3 is 14 amino acids. The chain's CDR3 is CASSYRVPYNEQFF. In DNA form, the CDR3 reads TGTGCCAGCAGTTACAGGGTTCCCTACAATGAGCAGTTCTTC.

The rearrangement uses TRBV6-5 and TRBJ2-5; TRBD1 agrees at 7 bases. Germline V CDR1 and CDR2: MNHEY, SVGAGI. The CDR3 totals 15 residues. V gave up 0 bases and J gave up 4 bases; unmatched junction bases: 5. CDR3 nucleotide sequence: TGTGCCAGCAGTTACTCGCAGGGGGTATTAGAGACCCAGTACTTC. Amino acids: CASSYSQGVLETQYF.

V usage is TRBV5-1 and J usage is TRBJ2-7; TRBD2 might be the D (5 bases). CDR3 length: 15 amino acids. Trimming removed 0 bases at V and 5 bases at J, with 15 bases between. Per the germline V gene, CDR1 is SGHRS and CDR2 is YFSETQ. The DNA for the CDR3 is TGCGCCAGCAGCTTGGGTTGGAGGAATGTGGACGAGCAGTACTTC. This sequence encodes CASSLGWRNVDEQYF.

The CDR3 sequence is CASSFRGSSTDTQYF. The CDR3 DNA is TGCGCCAGCAGCTTTCGCGGGAGTAGCACAGATACGCAGTATTTT. The chain carries TRBV5-1 and TRBJ2-3; 7 nucleotides align to TRBD2. After removal of 2 bases from V and 0 bases from J, the junction contained 3 bases not matched to a gene. This CDR3 contains 15 residues. Germline CDR1 reads SGHRS; CDR2 reads YFSETQ.

CDR3 residues: CASSPYHSYEQYF. As DNA, the CDR3 is TGTGCCAGCAGCCCATATCACTCCTACGAGCAGTACTTC. This rearrangement joins TRBV7-9 to TRBJ2-7; unclear D gene. Germline V lookup: CDR1 SEHNR, CDR2 FQNEAQ (reference sequence). The CDR3 is made up of 13 amino acids. V was trimmed by 5 bases and J by 0 bases, leaving 8 bases between them.

The chain joins TRBV4-3 to TRBJ2-1; possibly TRBD1 or TRBD2 for D (6 bases each). Germline values: CDR1 LGHNA, CDR2 YSLEER. This CDR3 region has 13 residues. V lost 1 base and J lost 10, with 11 bases in between. CDR3 sequence: CASSQARGGEQFF. The CDR3 DNA follows: TGCGCCAGCAGCCAAGCCAGGGGAGGAGAGCAGTTCTTC.

This clone appeared a single time. The chain couples TRBV18 to TRBJ2-2; D gene ambiguous. Trimming pared 0 bases from V and 1 base from J, leaving 3 bases between. The CDR3 covers 14 residues. CDR1 and CDR2 from the germline V gene are KGHSH and LQKENI. In DNA, the CDR3 is TGTGCCAGCTCACCACCAGTGAACACCGGGGAGCTGTTTTTT. Translating gives CASSPPVNTGELFF.

This clone occurred once. The V gene is TRBV29-1, the J gene TRBJ1-4; D remains ambiguous. This CDR3 is built from 12 residues. Trimming shortened V by 5 bases and J by 8 bases, and 12 bases separated the two germline ends. Germline V gene data show CDR1 as SQVTM and CDR2 as ANQGSEA. The CDR3, as DNA: TGCAGCGTTACACTGGATGGGGAAAAACTGTTTTTT. Translation gives CSVTLDGEKLFF.

In DNA form, the CDR3 reads TGTGCCAGCAGTTACTCGGCAGGGTATGGGGAGACCCAGTACTTC. It is translated as CASSYSAGYGETQYF. The chain recombines TRBV6-5 with TRBJ2-5; maybe TRBD1 (5 bases). Trimming left V 0 bases short and J 5 bases short, with 13 bases between. Germline V lookup: CDR1 MNHEY, CDR2 SVGAGI. The CDR3 totals 15 residues.

The V and J genes are TRBV6-5 and TRBJ1-1; D is possibly TRBD1 (5 bases). Trimming pared 5 bases from V and 3 bases from J, leaving 13 bases between. The CDR3 sequence is 14 residues long. Germline V gene sequence: CDR1 MNHEY, CDR2 SVGAGI. The CDR3 bases are TGTGCCAGCAGTCGCAGCCAGGGAGACACTGAAGCTTTCTTT. It yields the protein CASSRSQGDTEAFF.